This TCR beta chain was identified in a study of blood T cell repertoires in COVID-19 (dated by TCRdb to about 2020). With respect to the entire study: Collaborator samples came from the United States, Italy and Spain and covered acute and convalescent phases of COVID-19. The prospective study material was composed of cDNA or gDNA derived from T cells, B-cell-depleted T cells, or PBMCs. Deeply sampled blood TCRbeta repertoires from subjects exposed to, actively infected with, or recovered from COVID-19 were included in the dataset. A freely available public database, intended as a resource for researchers studying the immune response to SARS-CoV-2, is where the repertoires were released. The samples were drawn from the first 160 participants of the ongoing ImmuneRACE study and from 1,200 or so subjects provided by 6 global collaborators. Sample metadata almost always included a de-identified subject ID, COVID-19 status, age in years and sex. HLA class I and class II types, where available, came from metadata supplied by the sample provider rather than from assay-based typing.

TCRbeta CDR3 regions were amplified from genomic DNA using the immunoSEQ Assay, a bias-controlled multiplex PCR. The authors' analysis ran thus. The number of nucleated cells in each sample was estimated from the amplification of reference gene primers within the assay. To quantify the absolute abundance of each unique TCRbeta CDR3 rearrangement, sequence reads were collapsed and filtered. For each sample, productive Simpson clonality was calculated as the square root of Simpson's diversity index over productive rearrangements. TCRdb mirrors the immuneACCESS table, restricted to in-frame sequences. Some clones are absent from its copies; in checked studies, under half trace to an unresolved V gene, and the reason for the others is unknown. V and J calls and clone size are those listed in that table; D and trimming were worked out from the DNA. The sample records 250,000 to 300,000 clones, 85% to 90% of which are singletons. The biggest ten clones account for 3.5% to 4% of the sample.

Here is what the overall study found, with its caveats: How much clinical and demographic metadata was included differed by source and by participant, and the metadata was provided uncurated.

Only a few counts were recorded for this clone. Which antigen it targets is not known. Base qualities were left out, and no much larger clone turns up one base away. For CDR1 and CDR2, the germline V gene lists SNHLY and FYNNEI. V is pruned by 7 bases and J by 5 bases, leaving 11 bases of the junction without a gene match. Including cysteine and phenylalanine, the CDR3 has 14 amino acids. Just CDR3 DNA is preserved here, 42 bases in frame from base 1. Whole blood was collected in K2EDTA tubes by collaborating institutions according to the institutions' own protocols. For TCRbeta analysis, collaborators shipped samples in one of three forms: frozen whole blood, isolated PBMCs, or DNA extracted from either of those sample types.

This clonotype was sampled from a man between 18 and 35 years old with active or convalescent COVID-19. The source material was peripheral blood. The sequence links TRBV2 to TRBJ2-7; a stretch of 7 junction bases matches TRBD1. The DNA sequence is TGTGCCAGCAAGGTTAGGACAGGAATCAACGAGCAGTACTTC. Its translation reads: CASKVRTGINEQYF.